This T cell receptor (beta chain) appears in the sequencing data of a study of CD8 T cells in ankylosing spondylitis. Study outcomes and limitations: Earlier reports found some motif variants in synovial fluid and blood in reactive arthritis. Clones tied to disease were said to be significantly enriched in matched ankylosing spondylitis synovial fluid. Disease-linked clones bore a CD8+ phenotype and were relatively rare in peripheral blood.

This clonotype has just a few counts. Its antigen is as yet unknown. CDR3 length equals 14 residues. Germline loops: CDR1 SGDLS, CDR2 YYNGEE. V dropped 3 bases and J dropped 5 bases, with 14 bases sitting between them. Quantitative 5'-RACE with molecular barcodes produced the TCR beta libraries. TCRdb fed the 5' RACE reads into MiXCR, producing one record per CDR3 protein. The table has tens of thousands of distinct CDR3 sequences, 7.9% seen once. The chain employs TRBV9 and TRBJ2-5; D unresolved. Sequenced input: blood. This receptor was taken from a male donor with ankylosing spondylitis or in good health (not recorded which). The CDR3 DNA reads as TGTGCCAGCAGCGAGGACGTGGGGTGGGAGACCCAGTACTTC. Its protein is CASSEDVGWETQYF.